This TCR beta chain was retrieved from a study of cytomegalovirus exposure and HLA in healthy donors. The CDR3 extends over 15 amino acids. Per germline, CDR1 SGHDT and CDR2 YYEEEE. Losses at the gene ends were 2 bases for V and 6 bases for J; bases not matched to a gene: 9. Primers included in the PCR were 60 Vbeta and 13 Jbeta primers. The data were produced by immunoSEQ multiplex PCR, yet TCRdb's version contains in-frame clones alone and is incomplete. Of about 160,000 clones listed, approximately 72% are singletons. Findings and limits, study-wide: DRB1 had the most TCR associations and HLA-C the fewest, a later analysis found, with rates varying by HLA locus.

Concerning this clone itself: The antigen is not known.

The V and J genes are TRBV5-6 and TRBJ2-7; 9 nucleotides agree with TRBD2. Sequencing was done on a sample of PBMCs. The source is a man in his forties in good health and CMV-seropositive. Written as DNA, the CDR3 is TGTGCCAGCAGCTTAGCGGGGGGTGTGTTGGGCGAGCAGTACTTC. Translating it yields CASSLAGGVLGEQYF.